This T cell receptor (beta chain) was sequenced in a study of brain T cells in children with intractable seizures (dated by TCRdb to about 2021). As for the study more broadly: As a first screen for immune gene transcripts, resected brain tissue from approximately 49 pediatric epilepsy surgery cases was run on a NanoString immunology panel. Among the roughly 12 selected surgery cases, pre-surgery blood was additionally sequenced for eight, leaving four cases with brain tissue only.

V has 6 bases trimmed and J has 4 bases trimmed; junction bases matching no gene number 3. The germline V gene supplies CDR1 SQVTM and CDR2 ANQGSEA. The CDR3 starts with the cysteine, ends with the phenylalanine, and has 12 residues. Only the CDR3 region is kept as DNA, spanning 36 bases read in frame from base 1. Turning to this clone: Its binding antigen is unknown. Per-base qualities were not stored, and no clone one base away is much larger.

Sample time point, as interpreted from the label and publication: blood from clinic visit 5 months post-surgery; TSC patient then seizure free. The surgery cases with the highest brain T cell transcript signatures were chosen for TCR beta chain sequencing of brain tissue, and also of blood when blood was available. Before surgery, patients had received at least one anti-epileptic drug. The TCR-sequenced patients were children whose drug-resistant epilepsy was caused by tuberous sclerosis complex, focal cortical dysplasia, Rasmussen encephalitis or hemimegalencephaly. Bulk genomic DNA was isolated from unsorted brain tissue and whole blood using the Monarch genomic DNA purification kit. On the study overall, not on this receptor specifically: Because sequencing depth was different between pre-surgery and post-surgery blood, clones absent from the pre-surgery sample may reflect undersampling. Viral specificity was inferred only from CDR3 sequence similarity, and patients' HCMV serostatus was unknown.

The immunoSEQ assay was used to generate TCR beta chain sequences from genomic DNA. The study's processing was this. Any CDR3 sequence that did not begin with the conserved framework cysteine at position 104 was removed by hand. To get clonality, the normalized Shannon's Diversity Index was subtracted from one, giving values from 0 (maximal diversity) to 1 (oligoclonal). To check whether a given CDR3 had different frequencies in two samples, for example brain versus blood, chi-squared comparison-of-proportions tests were used. Public clonotypes were found through immuneACCESS searches, while the VDJdb browser was used to judge similarity to known antiviral clonotypes. Held by TCRdb, this immuneACCESS table contains in-frame sequences only and omits some clones. Under half of the omission traces to an unresolved V gene where checked; the cause of the rest is unknown. V, J and clone size were drawn from that table, and D and trimming were deduced from the DNA. The sample table contains under 400,000 clones; only one count was recorded for over 90% of them. The top ten constitute roughly 5.8% of the sample.

This chain is built from TRBV29-1 and TRBJ1-1; 9 bases in between match TRBD1. The receptor was isolated from a boy less than two years old with tuberous sclerosis and intractable seizures. The sample in question was peripheral blood, obtained approximately 5 months after surgery. The DNA sequence follows: TGCAGCGTGAACAGGGGGCTCACTGAAGCTTTCTTT. It translates to CSVNRGLTEAFF.